The 15 T cell receptor beta chains presented below share a single source sample, sequenced in a study of CD8+CD57+ T cells in acquired aplastic anemia. Genomic DNA was employed as the template in profiling TCR beta VDJ and CDR3. One entry per CDR3 protein, called by TCRdb with MiXCR from the reads. The sample lists roughly 420,000 distinct CDR3 sequences, roughly 68% seen once, with approximately 4% in the top ten. Sequencing was carried out using sorted CD4+, CD8+, or CD8+CD57+ T cells (not recorded which) from PBMCs. Receptor source: a human donor in good health, serving as a control.

This clonotype was detected only a few times. The rearrangement uses TRBV29-1 and TRBJ1-1; possible D gene TRBD1, 6 bases. Germline V gene data show CDR1 as SQVTM and CDR2 as ANQGSEA. V was trimmed by 6 bases and J by 4 bases, leaving 12 bases between them. The CDR3 covers 12 residues. CDR3 nucleotide sequence: TGCAGCGTGGGAGGGGGTGGCACTGAAGCTTTCTTT. Residues: CSVGGGGTEAFF.

This clonotype was seen many times. This chain uses TRBV12-5 with TRBJ2-1; 7 bases match TRBD2. The germline CDR1 and CDR2 sequences are LGHNT and FRNRAP. The CDR3 consists of 16 residues. V shed 1 base and J 6 bases; nucleotides not matched to a gene: 9. In DNA form, the CDR3 reads TGTGCTAGTGGTTTGGGGCGACTAGCCGGTCGCAATGAGCAGTTCTTC. This codes for CASGLGRLAGRNEQFF.

Concerning this clonotype: No conserved phenylalanine or tryptophan is present at the end of the CDR3, so a read error is the likely explanation. It is unclear where the CDR3 begins or ends on the DNA, so no DNA is shown, and the CDR3 is as TCRdb lists it. V usage is TRBV7-3 and J usage is TRBJ2-7; the table's D call, TRBD2, has no DNA check behind it. Including both end residues, the CDR3 is 13 amino acids long. Germline CDR1 is SGHTA and CDR2 is FQGTGA. The CDR3 region is CASSLFRAGQETY.

There are many counts of this clonotype. This CDR3 is CASSLRSGGNTIYF. The DNA of the CDR3 is TGTGCCAGCAGCTTGAGGTCAGGTGGAAACACCATATATTTT. The chain joins TRBV5-8 to TRBJ1-3; D not certain. Deletions cut 1 base from V and 3 bases from J, with 8 bases between. The CDR3 has 14 amino acids. CDR1 is SGHTS and CDR2 is YDEGEE in the germline V gene.

Of note for this clonotype: Given a much more abundant clone one base away, this may be a read error. The chain uses TRBV18 and TRBJ2-1; TRBD1 aligns across 7 bases. Trimming at V came to 0 bases and at J to 9 bases, leaving 5 bases not matched to a gene. This CDR3 is 14 amino acids long. From germline, CDR1 is KGHSH and CDR2 LQKENI. The CDR3 sequence is CASSPPFRDSEQFF. CDR3 coding DNA: TGTGCCAGCTCACCACCGTTCAGGGACAGTGAGCAGTTCTTC.

J is TRBJ2-7 and V is TRBV10-2; 8 nucleotides agree with TRBD1. Germline values: CDR1 WSHSY, CDR2 SAAADI. CDR3 length: 13 amino acids. V shed 6 bases, J shed 3 bases, and the junction held 4 bases outside the gene matches. The CDR3: CASSRDRLYEQYV. In nucleotides, the CDR3 is TGCGCCAGCAGCCGGGACAGGCTCTACGAGCAGTACGTC.

With respect to this clonotype: No conserved phenylalanine or tryptophan ends this CDR3, so it is likely a read error. No DNA is shown, since the ends of the CDR3 on it are uncertain; the CDR3 is the one TCRdb lists. The chain couples TRBV2 to TRBJ1-2. In germline, CDR1 is SNHLY, CDR2 FYNNEI. With termini counted, the CDR3 has 11 amino acids. The CDR3 sequence: CASNKGVGYIA.

This clonotype was picked up many times. This rearrangement joins TRBV9 to TRBJ2-7; 7 nucleotides agree with TRBD1. Germline V gene lookup returns CDR1 SGDLS and CDR2 YYNGEE. The CDR3 extends over 14 amino acids. Trimming removed 3 bases from V and 6 bases from J; junction bases left unmatched: 9. CDR3 in amino acids: CASSAYDRDGEQYF. CDR3 DNA sequence: TGTGCCAGCAGCGCATACGACAGGGATGGCGAGCAGTACTTC.

This clonotype appeared a few times. The CDR3 loop reads CSARSGGAGLYEQYF. In DNA form, the CDR3 reads TGCAGTGCTCGGTCAGGGGGGGCAGGACTATACGAGCAGTACTTC. The chain has TRBV20-1 and TRBJ2-7, with D possibly being TRBD1 or TRBD2 (7 bases each). CDR1 DFQATT and CDR2 SNEGSKA come from the germline V gene (reference sequence). Trimming removed 5 bases from V and 4 bases from J, with 21 bases in between. The CDR3 has 15 residues.

The rearrangement uses TRBV7-9 and TRBJ1-2, with a possible D match to TRBD1 (5 bases). Trimming stripped 4 bases from V and 0 bases from J, with 12 bases between. There are 15 residues in the CDR3. Germline-derived CDR1 and CDR2 are SEHNR and FQNEAQ (reference sequence). CDR3 amino acids: CASSSAGGANYGYTF. The CDR3, as DNA: TGTGCCAGCAGCTCGGCGGGGGGAGCTAACTATGGCTACACCTTC.

In the case of this clonotype: The junction does not match germline at one end; this may be a read error. The rearrangement joins TRBV6-9 to TRBJ1-1; D is possibly TRBD1 (5 bases). The CDR3 has 13 amino acids. Germline assignment: CDR1 MNHGY and CDR2 SVAAGI. The CDR3 protein is CASRPGGNTEAFF. The DNA of the CDR3 is TGCGCCAGCAGGCCGGGGGGGAACACTGAAGCTTTCTTT.

This chain joins TRBV2 and TRBJ2-7; D not certain. The CDR3 is 15 amino acids. Germline CDR1 SNHLY, CDR2 FYNNEI. V was shortened by 6 bases and J by 4 bases, with 19 bases between the two germline ends. The chain's CDR3 is CASSSVLSPTYEQYF. CDR3 in DNA: TGTGCCAGCAGCTCCGTCCTATCACCTACATACGAGCAGTACTTC.

The rearrangement links TRBV7-9 to TRBJ2-3; D is possibly TRBD1 or TRBD2 (5 bases each). The V end was cut by 5 bases, the J end by 11 bases, with 26 bases between. The CDR3 is 16 amino acids. Germline values: CDR1 SEHNR, CDR2 FQNEAQ (reference sequence). The CDR3 is CASSAPGREINEQQYF. In DNA, the CDR3 is TGTGCCAGCAGCGCTCCGGGACGGGAAATCAATGAGCAGCAGTATTTT.

This clonotype came up a few times. The rearrangement uses TRBV7-9 and TRBJ2-3, with a tentative D call TRBD2 (6 bases). In germline, CDR1 is SEHNR, CDR2 FQNEAQ (reference sequence). V was pared by 6 bases and J by 0 bases, with 13 bases between. This CDR3 contains 15 residues. The CDR3 bases are TGTGCCAGCAGTGATCGGCGGGGTAGCACAGATACGCAGTATTTT. Protein sequence: CASSDRRGSTDTQYF.

V gene TRBV29-1 combines with J gene TRBJ1-6; 7 positions agree with TRBD1. The CDR3 runs 16 residues. CDR1 SQVTM and CDR2 ANQGSEA come from the germline V gene. V shed 5 bases, J shed 13 bases, and the junction held 20 bases outside the gene matches. The CDR3 region is CSVNPPDREDSSPLHF. As DNA, the CDR3 is TGCAGCGTTAATCCCCCCGACAGGGAGGATAGCTCCCCCCTCCACTTT.